A single sample gave rise to the 9 T cell receptor beta chains below, sequenced in a study of blood T cell repertoires in COVID-19. Sequencing used immunoSEQ multiplex PCR; TCRdb keeps in-frame clones, though not all of them. The top ten clones hold around 37% of a sample with 100,000 to 150,000 clones, about four fifths of them seen once. Specimen: peripheral blood. These receptors were obtained from a man between 35 and 55 years old with active or convalescent COVID-19.

The V gene is TRBV12-3 or TRBV12-4, the J gene TRBJ2-5; D ambiguous. The CDR3 length is 11 residues. Trimming pared 6 bases from V and 1 base from J, leaving 3 bases between. The CDR3 bases are TGTGCCAGCAGGGCCCAAGAGACCCAGTACTTC. As protein: CASRAQETQYF.

CDR3 residues: CASRQDRGLWNTEAFF. Here the CDR3 DNA reads TGTGCCAGCAGACAAGACAGGGGGCTGTGGAACACTGAAGCTTTCTTT. The V call is TRBV5-6, the J call TRBJ1-1; 10 bases are shared with TRBD1. Per the germline V gene, CDR1 is SGHDT and CDR2 is YYEEEE. V shed 5 bases and J 1 base; nucleotides not matched to a gene: 8. The CDR3 runs 16 residues.

This sequence joins TRBV3-1 (or the pseudogene TRBV3-2) and TRBJ2-3; the D is unclear. Germline CDR1 reads LGHDT; CDR2 reads YNNKEL (reference sequence). Trimming took 4 bases from V and 1 from J, leaving 6 bases between them. The CDR3 loop spans 13 amino acids. CDR3 residues: CASSPSGTDTQYF. CDR3 sequence (DNA): TGTGCCAGCAGCCCCTCGGGCACAGATACGCAGTATTTT.

The chain recombines TRBV28 with TRBJ1-2; no definite D call. Germline V CDR1 and CDR2: MDHEN, SYDVKM. This CDR3 has 11 residues. V lost 5 bases and J 8 bases, leaving 9 bases between the germline ends. The CDR3, as DNA: TGTGCCAGCAGTCCGTCGTCGGGCTACACCTTC. Its protein product is CASSPSSGYTF.

CDR3 in amino acids: CASSRQDRNYGYTF. The CDR3 bases are TGTGCCAGCAGCCGACAGGACAGGAACTATGGCTACACCTTC. The chain couples TRBV7-9 to TRBJ1-2; 7 bases align to TRBD1. The V segment lost 5 bases and the J segment 2 bases; nucleotides outside the gene matches: 5. The CDR3 length is 14 residues. Germline V gene sequence: CDR1 SEHNR, CDR2 FQNEAQ (reference sequence). Full variable domain (rest looked up from reference TRBV7-9 and TRBJ1-2): DTGVSQNPRHKITKRGQNVTFRCDPISEHNRLYWYRQTLGQGPEFLTYFQNEAQLEKSRLLSDRFSAERPKGSFSTLEIQRTEQGDSAMYLCASSRQDRNYGYTFGSGTRLTVV.

The genes are TRBV30 and TRBJ2-1; the D gene is possibly TRBD2 (7 bases). The ends were cut back, 5 bases at V and 7 bases at J, with 15 bases in the middle. The CDR3 loop spans 13 amino acids. The V gene's germline CDR1 is GTSNPN and CDR2 SVGIG (reference sequence). For the CDR3, the DNA is TGTGCCTGGGGACTAAAGGGGGGGAATGAGCAGTTCTTC. Translated: CAWGLKGGNEQFF.

This chain uses TRBV20-1 with TRBJ1-1; D is undetermined. The CDR3 has 11 amino acids. V was pared by 1 base and J by 7 bases, with 7 bases between. Germline V gives CDR1 DFQATT, CDR2 SNEGSKA (reference sequence). This CDR3 is CSARVSHEAFF. CDR3 nucleotide sequence: TGCAGTGCTAGAGTTTCCCATGAAGCTTTCTTT.

The CDR3 DNA sequence: TGTGCCAGCAGCTTAACAGGGGGGCCAGACTATGGCTACACCTTC. Its translation: CASSLTGGPDYGYTF. The rearrangement joins TRBV7-9 to TRBJ1-2, with 8 bases lining up with TRBD1. The ends lost 2 bases at V and 3 bases at J; junction bases unmatched: 5. This CDR3 has 15 amino acids. The germline V gene has CDR1 SEHNR and CDR2 FQNEAQ (reference sequence).

The table lists this clone with a few counts. The chain has TRBV7-9 and TRBJ2-2, with a weak D call TRBD1 (5 bases). Trimming shortened V by 5 bases and J by 5 bases, and 15 bases separated the two germline ends. CDR3 length: 15 amino acids. CDR1 and CDR2 from the germline V gene are SEHNR and FQNEAQ (reference sequence). Written as DNA, the CDR3 is TGTGCCAGCAGCACGAAGAACAGGATTACCGGGGAGCTGTTTTTT. It is translated as CASSTKNRITGELFF.